Listed below are T cell receptor beta chains from one sample, sequenced in a study of beta chain features in type 1 diabetes. Clones were read by immunoSEQ multiplex PCR, and TCRdb kept only the in-frame ones, dropping some. The sample shows 450,000 to 550,000 clones, about 30% of them seen only once. Input material: naive CD4+ T cells from blood. The receptors come from a man younger than 35 in good health. CDR3s include the opening cysteine and the closing phenylalanine or tryptophan. D genes are given only for firm matches.

v_call: TRBV6-6
d_call: NA
j_call: TRBJ1-1
cdr3_aa: CASSYSKSSMNTEAFF

v_call: TRBV25-1
d_call: TRBD2
j_call: TRBJ2-3
cdr3_aa: CATRTSGSPDTQYF

v_call: TRBV9
d_call: NA
j_call: TRBJ2-1
cdr3_aa: CASSVDSSNEQFF

v_call: TRBV7-3
d_call: TRBD1
j_call: TRBJ2-1
cdr3_aa: CASSLMGSGQGFLPLYNEQFF

v_call: TRBV14
d_call: NA
j_call: TRBJ2-3
cdr3_aa: CASSQNPPDTQYF

v_call: TRBV4-1
d_call: NA
j_call: TRBJ2-3
cdr3_aa: CASSLTRTDTQYF

v_call: TRBV4-3
d_call: TRBD1
j_call: TRBJ2-5
cdr3_aa: CASSQVGTTGGETQYF

v_call: TRBV7-9
d_call: NA
j_call: TRBJ2-5
cdr3_aa: CASSLKSPYQETQYF

v_call: TRBV4-1
d_call: TRBD2
j_call: TRBJ2-1
cdr3_aa: CASSQEGGSSYNEQFF

v_call: TRBV18
d_call: NA
j_call: TRBJ2-7
cdr3_aa: CASSPQGDNTYEQYF

v_call: TRBV7-9
d_call: NA
j_call: TRBJ2-3
cdr3_aa: CASSPGTSTDTQYF